This TCR beta chain was profiled in a study of cytomegalovirus exposure and HLA in healthy donors. Study information: Among the roughly 380 donors who were genotyped, 70% to 90% fell in the genetic ancestry cluster that is associated with self-reported Caucasian donors.

13 Jbeta primers and 60 Vbeta primers were used for the PCR. TCRdb's copy holds only in-frame clones and misses some; the assay was immunoSEQ multiplex PCR. The sample gives tens of thousands of clones, just over 75% of which show up once; roughly 0.63% is in the top ten. This CDR3 has 14 amino acids. CDR1 and CDR2 (germline): PRHDT, FYEKMQ (reference sequence). The V and J ends lost 5 bases and 2 bases respectively, with 13 bases between them. The rearrangement links TRBV13 to TRBJ2-7, with a tentative D call TRBD2 (6 bases). The receptor was derived from a man aged 30 to 39 in good health and CMV-seronegative. The specimen sequenced was PBMCs. In DNA, the CDR3 is TGTGCCAGCAGCCCGGGGACTGGGGCCTACGAGCAGTACTTC. Translated, it gives CASSPGTGAYEQYF.